The present entry profiles one T cell receptor (beta chain) with its context. This CDR3 is 18 amino acids long. Germline V CDR1 and CDR2: MGHRA, YSYEKL. Losses at the gene ends were 1 base for V and 0 bases for J; bases not matched to a gene: 10. This sample is part of a study of long-term antiretroviral therapy in people with HIV. Run at survey level, the immunoSEQ assay was version v3.0. The repertoire was sequenced with immunoSEQ multiplex PCR; TCRdb's copy has only in-frame clones and lacks some. The data contain under 15,000 clones, about 81% of them singletons. The V call is TRBV4-1, the J call TRBJ2-3, with 7 bases identical to TRBD2. The TCR was taken from a man in his fifties or sixties with HIV. The sequencing used unsorted PBMCs, collected around 8 years after starting antiretroviral therapy. CDR3 region: CASSQVAGQPSSTDTQYF. For the CDR3, the DNA is TGCGCCAGCAGCCAAGTAGCGGGTCAACCTTCTAGCACAGATACGCAGTATTTT.